Shown below are 26 T cell receptor beta chains from a single sample sequenced in a study of response to subunit inactivated influenza vaccine (dated by TCRdb to the late 2010s). The protocol used for the library was RT-PCR. Instrument used: Illumina HiSeq 2500. The public reads were reprocessed in TCRdb via fastp at Q25 and MiXCR, keeping in-frame beta chains. Rows are combined by CDR3 protein, so each entry shows the most common genes and DNA. This sample gives about 310,000 distinct CDR3 sequences in total; 20% to 25% of them show up just once. The top ten clonotypes cover roughly a tenth of the sample. This specimen was PBMCs from blood, taken about 20 months after vaccination. The origin of the receptors is a man aged 50-75 years who received an inactivated influenza vaccine. Donor details come from another sample of the same person, matched by shared clones.

This clonotype occurred many times. CDR3 DNA: TGCAGCGTGGGACAGGCCCCCTCTGAAGCTTTCTTT. Encoded protein: CSVGQAPSEAFF. The J gene is TRBJ1-1, the V gene TRBV29-1; 8 bases match TRBD1. In germline, CDR1 is SQVTM, CDR2 ANQGSEA. J gave up 6 bases and V 6 bases, and 6 bases lay outside the gene matches. The CDR3 contains 12 residues.

The CDR3 here is CASRTDALAYEQYF. The CDR3 nucleotides read TGTGCCAGCAGGACCGACGCTCTGGCCTACGAGCAGTACTTC. The chain is built from TRBV12-3 or TRBV12-4 and TRBJ2-7, with D unclear. The ends were cut back, 6 bases at V and 2 bases at J, with 14 bases in the middle. This CDR3 contains 14 residues.

The V and J genes are TRBV5-6 and TRBJ2-7; D is undetermined. The CDR3 is made up of 12 amino acids. The V gene's germline CDR1 is SGHDT and CDR2 YYEEEE. V was clipped by 4 bases and J by 6 bases, with 11 bases between them. The CDR3 DNA reads as TGTGCCAGCAGCGGAGCCGATGGCGAGCAGTACTTC. It codes for CASSGADGEQYF.

In this sample, this clonotype turned up a few times. This chain uses TRBV4-1 with TRBJ2-3, with TRBD2 matching over 8 bases. This CDR3 is 16 amino acids long. J lost 1 base, V lost 1 base, and 4 bases had no gene match. The germline V gene encodes CDR1 MGHRA and CDR2 YSYEKL. The CDR3 bases are TGCGCCAGCAGCCAAGCTTTGCGGGGGGGCACAGATACGCAGTATTTT. Protein sequence: CASSQALRGGTDTQYF.

The genes are TRBV7-8 and TRBJ2-1, with TRBD2 matching over 9 bases. The V gene end was trimmed by 5 bases and the J gene end by 3 bases; junction bases not matched to a gene: 11. The CDR3 length is 17 residues. CDR1 and CDR2 from the germline V gene are SGHVS and FQNEAQ. The CDR3, as DNA: TGTGCCAGCAGCCTCACCGGAGCGGGGGGACACTACAATGAGCAGTTCTTC. Protein sequence: CASSLTGAGGHYNEQFF.

In this sample, this clonotype turned up a few times. This rearrangement joins TRBV12-3 or TRBV12-4 to TRBJ1-5; 8 nucleotides match TRBD1. V lost 3 bases to trimming and J lost 8 bases; unmatched junction nucleotides: 9. The CDR3 has 15 residues. CDR3 region: CASSLGGQAQEPQHF. In nucleotides, the CDR3 is TGTGCCAGCAGTTTGGGGGGACAGGCTCAGGAGCCCCAGCATTTT.

The chain joins TRBV28 to TRBJ1-1, with a possible D match to TRBD1 (6 bases). Trimming cost V 4 bases and J 4 bases, with 16 bases left between them. The CDR3 is 15 amino acids. Per germline, CDR1 MDHEN and CDR2 SYDVKM. This CDR3 reads CASSSIQGGITEAFF. Here the CDR3 DNA reads TGTGCCAGCAGTTCAATTCAAGGGGGGATCACTGAAGCTTTCTTT.

The rearrangement links TRBV4-1 to TRBJ2-3; D unresolved. This CDR3 is built from 18 residues. Germline V gives CDR1 MGHRA, CDR2 YSYEKL. V was pared by 1 base and J by 2 bases, with 19 bases between. CDR3 residues: CASSQGAALRSFTDTQYF. The CDR3 DNA follows: TGCGCCAGCAGCCAAGGAGCCGCCCTCCGAAGCTTCACAGATACGCAGTATTTT.

The CDR3, as DNA: TGTGCCACCAGACAGGCCCGGCGAAACTATGGCTACACCTTC. This codes for CATRQARRNYGYTF. The rearrangement joins TRBV24-1 to TRBJ1-2; tentatively, D is TRBD1 (5 bases). The CDR3 is made up of 14 amino acids. V was shortened by 7 bases and J by 2 bases, with 13 bases between the two germline ends. Per the germline V gene, CDR1 is KGHDR and CDR2 is SFDVKD.

This rearrangement joins TRBV20-1 to TRBJ2-3, with TRBD2 matching 7 bases. This CDR3 spans 16 amino acids. Trimming removed 7 bases from V and 6 bases from J; junction bases left unmatched: 19. CDR1 is DFQATT and CDR2 is SNEGSKA in the germline V gene (reference sequence). The CDR3 coding sequence is TGCAGTGTCCACCGGGGGGATGGAGACGGGTTGGATACGCAGTATTTT. This codes for CSVHRGDGDGLDTQYF.

This clonotype was counted a few times. The gene calls are TRBV7-8 and TRBJ2-3; a possible D gene is TRBD2 (7 bases). Trimming shortened V by 4 bases and J by 3 bases, and 14 bases separated the two germline ends. This CDR3 spans 15 amino acids. Per the germline V gene, CDR1 is SGHVS and CDR2 is FQNEAQ. Here the CDR3 reads CASSSRGGRTDTQYF. In DNA, the CDR3 is TGTGCCAGCAGCTCGAGGGGGGGTCGAACAGATACGCAGTATTTT.

This clonotype was seen a single time. This rearrangement joins TRBV7-9 to TRBJ2-2; D not certain. The CDR3 is 15 residues long. Germline CDR1 SEHNR, CDR2 FQNEAQ (reference sequence). With 10 bases removed from V and 6 bases from J, the gap between germline ends came to 21 bases. In DNA, the CDR3 is TGTGCCACCAAAGGGTCCCTTATTTGGTCCGGGGAGCTGTTTTTT. Translation gives CATKGSLIWSGELFF.

The chain couples TRBV5-1 to TRBJ1-1; D is undetermined. CDR1 SGHRS and CDR2 YFSETQ come from the germline V gene. CDR3 size: 15 residues. The V end was cut by 0 bases, the J end by 5 bases, with 14 bases between. The CDR3 loop reads CASSLELGSPTEAFF. The CDR3 DNA sequence: TGCGCCAGCAGCTTGGAGTTAGGCAGTCCTACTGAAGCTTTCTTT. The entire variable domain, with the rest obtained from reference TRBV5-1 and TRBJ1-1, is as follows: KAGVTQTPRYLIKTRGQQVTLSCSPISGHRSVSWYQQTPGQGLQFLFEYFSETQRNKGNFPGRFSGRQFSNSRSEMNVSTLELGDSALYLCASSLELGSPTEAFFGQGTRLTVV.

This clonotype has more than one count but fewer than ten. The CDR3 region is CSVLAGATYEQYF. CDR3 nucleotide sequence: TGCAGCGTTTTGGCAGGGGCCACCTACGAGCAGTACTTC. The chain recombines TRBV29-1 with TRBJ2-7, with a weak D call TRBD1 (6 bases). V lost 5 bases, J lost 2 bases, and 13 bases lay in between. The CDR3 consists of 13 residues. Germline V gene data show CDR1 as SQVTM and CDR2 as ANQGSEA.

V is TRBV4-3 and J is TRBJ1-6, with unresolved D. The CDR3 has 14 residues. V was shortened by 4 bases and J by 9 bases, with 13 bases between the two germline ends. Germline assignment: CDR1 LGHNA and CDR2 YSLEER. Here the CDR3 DNA reads TGCGCCAGCAGCCCCGTGGGGTTGGGTTCACCCCTCCACTTT. Amino acid sequence: CASSPVGLGSPLHF.

This clonotype was seen at least ten times. DNA of the CDR3: TGTGCCAGCAGTTTAGCCTGGGGTAATGAAAAACTGTTTTTT. Its translation: CASSLAWGNEKLFF. The V and J genes are TRBV27 and TRBJ1-4; D unclear. The CDR3 has 14 residues. Trimming took 2 bases from V and 4 from J, leaving 8 bases between them. The germline gives CDR1 MNHEY, CDR2 SMNVEV (reference sequence).

The V call is TRBV10-3, the J call TRBJ2-7; no firm D call. CDR1 is ENHRY, CDR2 SYGVKD, per germline. The CDR3 length is 12 residues. Trimming took 6 bases from V and 0 from J, leaving 6 bases between them. Here the CDR3 reads CAISKSSYEQYF. The CDR3 bases are TGTGCCATCAGCAAAAGCTCCTACGAGCAGTACTTC.

The chain links TRBV20-1 to TRBJ2-7, with TRBD1 matching over 9 bases. Looked up from germline, CDR1 is DFQATT and CDR2 is SNEGSKA (reference sequence). CDR3 length: 13 residues. V trimming: 7 bases; J trimming: 4 bases; junction bases outside the gene matches: 8. The CDR3 bases are TGCAGTGGCGGATTGGACAGGGGTTACGAGCAGTACTTC. Translating it yields CSGGLDRGYEQYF.

The V gene is TRBV6-2 or TRBV6-3, the J gene TRBJ2-5; 7 bases line up with TRBD2. Germline V gene sequence: CDR1 MNHEY, CDR2 SVGEGT. The CDR3 is 17 residues long. The V gene end was trimmed by 0 bases and the J gene end by 7 bases; junction bases not matched to a gene: 14. CDR3 sequence: CASSYSRAGRSVWTQYF. Written as DNA, the CDR3 is TGTGCCAGCAGTTACTCGCGTGCCGGGAGGAGCGTTTGGACCCAGTACTTC.

This clonotype showed up many times. The chain joins TRBV28 to TRBJ2-1; D is unclear. The CDR3 runs to 15 residues. The V end was cut by 6 bases, the J end by 0 bases, with 12 bases between. Germline V gives CDR1 MDHEN, CDR2 SYDVKM. CDR3 in amino acids: CASSRLDFSYNEQFF. The CDR3 nucleotides read TGTGCCAGCAGCCGGCTAGACTTCTCCTACAATGAGCAGTTCTTC. Full variable domain (outside the CDR3, taken from reference TRBV28 and TRBJ2-1): DVKVTQSSRYLVKRTGEKVFLECVQDMDHENMFWYRQDPGLGLRLIYFSYDVKMKEKGDIPEGYSVSREKKERFSLILESASTNQTSMYLCASSRLDFSYNEQFFGPGTRLTVL.

This clonotype was found a few times. As DNA, the CDR3 is TGTGCCAGCAGCTTGGAGGCCAGGGACTATGGCTACACCTTC. This codes for CASSLEARDYGYTF. This sequence joins TRBV5-5 and TRBJ1-2, with D possibly being TRBD1 (5 bases). This CDR3 comprises 14 residues. V was shortened by 0 bases and J by 3 bases, with 9 bases between the two germline ends. Germline V CDR1 and CDR2: SGHKS, YYEKEE (reference sequence).

In this sample, this clonotype turned up a few times. The rearrangement uses TRBV12-3 or TRBV12-4 and TRBJ1-1; D may be TRBD1 (6 bases). CDR3 length equals 14 residues. The V end lost 8 bases, the J end lost 5 bases, and 18 bases lay between the germline ends. The CDR3 region has the DNA TGTGCCAGCGGTTACAGGGACTCGTGGACTGAAGCTTTCTTT. Its protein product is CASGYRDSWTEAFF.

Many counts were recorded for this clonotype. The chain couples TRBV24-1 to TRBJ1-5, with D maybe TRBD1 (6 bases). The germline V gene encodes CDR1 KGHDR and CDR2 SFDVKD. The CDR3 sequence is 16 residues long. V shed 4 bases and J shed 2 bases, with 14 bases lying between them. CDR3 DNA: TGTGCCACCAGTGACCACAGGGCCGGGGGCAATCAGCCCCAGCATTTT. It is translated as CATSDHRAGGNQPQHF.

This chain links TRBV6-1 with TRBJ1-2; D gene unclear. V dropped 5 bases and J dropped 4 bases, with 17 bases sitting between them. The length of the CDR3 is 15 residues. The germline CDR1 and CDR2 sequences are MNHNS and SASEGT. The CDR3 DNA is TGTGCCAGCAGTACCCAGTCCGGGGAGGGCTATGGCTACACCTTC. It is translated as CASSTQSGEGYGYTF.

This clonotype appeared many times. The CDR3 loop is CASSSGTDYGYTF. CDR3 DNA: TGCGCCAGCAGCTCAGGGACAGACTATGGCTACACCTTC. J is TRBJ1-2 and V is TRBV5-1; TRBD1 matches at 7 bases. CDR1 SGHRS and CDR2 YFSETQ come from the germline V gene. CDR3 length: 13 amino acids. V was pared by 3 bases and J by 3 bases, with 2 bases of the junction left unmatched.

V gene TRBV20-1 combines with J gene TRBJ2-1; 11 bases agree with TRBD2. Per germline, CDR1 DFQATT and CDR2 SNEGSKA (reference sequence). This CDR3 has 15 amino acids. The V gene end was trimmed by 5 bases and the J gene end by 2 bases; junction bases not matched to a gene: 5. The CDR3 is CSAWSSGRAYNEQFF. CDR3 bases: TGCAGTGCTTGGAGTAGCGGGAGGGCCTACAATGAGCAGTTCTTC.